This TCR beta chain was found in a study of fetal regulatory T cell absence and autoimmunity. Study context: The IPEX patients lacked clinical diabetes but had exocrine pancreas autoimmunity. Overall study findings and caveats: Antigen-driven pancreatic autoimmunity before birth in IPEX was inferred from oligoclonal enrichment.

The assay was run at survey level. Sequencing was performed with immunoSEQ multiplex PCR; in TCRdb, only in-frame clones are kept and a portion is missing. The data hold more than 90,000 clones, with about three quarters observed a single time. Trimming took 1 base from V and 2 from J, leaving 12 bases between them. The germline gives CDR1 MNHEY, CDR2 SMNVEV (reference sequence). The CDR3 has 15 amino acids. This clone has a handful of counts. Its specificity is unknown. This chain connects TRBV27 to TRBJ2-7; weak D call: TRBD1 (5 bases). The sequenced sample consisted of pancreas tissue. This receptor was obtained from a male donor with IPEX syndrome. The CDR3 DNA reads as TGTGCCAGCAGTTTATTTATGGGGCTAGCCTACGAGCAGTACTTC. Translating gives CASSLFMGLAYEQYF.